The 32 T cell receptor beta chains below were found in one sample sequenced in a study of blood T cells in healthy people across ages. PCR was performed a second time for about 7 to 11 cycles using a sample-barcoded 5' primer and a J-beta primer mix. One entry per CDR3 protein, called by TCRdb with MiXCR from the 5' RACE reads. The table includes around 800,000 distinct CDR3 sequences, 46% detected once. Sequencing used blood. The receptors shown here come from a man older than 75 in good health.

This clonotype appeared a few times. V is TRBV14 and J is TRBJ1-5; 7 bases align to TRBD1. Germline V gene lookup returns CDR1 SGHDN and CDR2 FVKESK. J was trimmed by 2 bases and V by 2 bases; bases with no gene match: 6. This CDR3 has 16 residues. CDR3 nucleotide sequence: TGTGCCAGCAGCCAAAGTACAGGGGTGGGCAATCAGCCCCAGCATTTT. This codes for CASSQSTGVGNQPQHF. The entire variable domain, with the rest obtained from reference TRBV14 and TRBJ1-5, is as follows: EAGVTQFPSHSVIEKGQTVTLRCDPISGHDNLYWYRRVMGKEIKFLLHFVKESKQDESGMPNNRFLAERTGGTYSTLKVQPAELEDSGVYFCASSQSTGVGNQPQHFGDGTRLSIL.

Here the CDR3 DNA reads TGCAGTGCTAGAGCTACCCGGGGGGGCTACGAGCAGTACTTC. Its protein is CSARATRGGYEQYF. J is TRBJ2-5 and V is TRBV20-1, with TRBD2 identical over 8 bases. The end of the DNA fits TRBJ2-7 better, so the J call may be wrong. From germline, CDR1 is DFQATT and CDR2 SNEGSKA (reference sequence). This CDR3 is 14 amino acids long.

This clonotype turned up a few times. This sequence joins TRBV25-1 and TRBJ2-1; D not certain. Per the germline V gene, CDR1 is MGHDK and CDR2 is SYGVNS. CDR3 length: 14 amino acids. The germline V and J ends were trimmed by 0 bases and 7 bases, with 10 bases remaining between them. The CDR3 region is CASSEYLEPNEQFF. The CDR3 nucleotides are TGTGCCAGCAGTGAATATCTGGAGCCAAATGAGCAGTTCTTC.

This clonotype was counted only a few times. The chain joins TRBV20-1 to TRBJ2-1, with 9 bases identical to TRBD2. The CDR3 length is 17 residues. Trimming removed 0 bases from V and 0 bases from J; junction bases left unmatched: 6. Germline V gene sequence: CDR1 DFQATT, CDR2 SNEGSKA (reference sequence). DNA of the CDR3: TGCAGTGCTAGAGATAGACTAGCGGTTGGCTCCTACAATGAGCAGTTCTTC. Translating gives CSARDRLAVGSYNEQFF.

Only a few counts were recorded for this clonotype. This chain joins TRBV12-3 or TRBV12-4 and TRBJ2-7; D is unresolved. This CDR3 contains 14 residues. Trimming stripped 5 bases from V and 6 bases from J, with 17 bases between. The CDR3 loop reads CASSVEGLRSEQYF. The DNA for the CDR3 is TGTGCCAGCAGTGTCGAAGGCCTGAGGTCCGAGCAGTACTTC.

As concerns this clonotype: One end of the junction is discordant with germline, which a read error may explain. The CDR3, as DNA: TGCAGCGCTAGGTCCCATGGGCCTGACTATGGCTACACCTTC. It yields the protein CSARSHGPDYGYTF. This chain connects TRBV20-1 to TRBJ1-2; no firm D call. The CDR3 spans 14 residues. Germline lookup yields CDR1 DFQATT and CDR2 SNEGSKA (reference sequence).

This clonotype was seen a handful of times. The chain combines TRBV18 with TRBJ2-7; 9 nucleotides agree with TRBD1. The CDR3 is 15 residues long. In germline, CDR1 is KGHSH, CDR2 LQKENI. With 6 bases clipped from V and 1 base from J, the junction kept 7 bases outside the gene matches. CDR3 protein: CASSPGTGNSYEQYF. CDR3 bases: TGTGCCAGCTCTCCCGGGACAGGGAATTCCTACGAGCAGTACTTC.

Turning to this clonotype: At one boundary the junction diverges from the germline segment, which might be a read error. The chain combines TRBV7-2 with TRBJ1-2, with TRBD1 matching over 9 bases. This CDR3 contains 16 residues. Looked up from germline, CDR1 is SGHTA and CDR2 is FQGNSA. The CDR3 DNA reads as TGTGCCCGCAGCTTAGGCCTCCAGGGACAGGGCTATGGCTACACCTTC. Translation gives CARSLGLQGQGYGYTF.

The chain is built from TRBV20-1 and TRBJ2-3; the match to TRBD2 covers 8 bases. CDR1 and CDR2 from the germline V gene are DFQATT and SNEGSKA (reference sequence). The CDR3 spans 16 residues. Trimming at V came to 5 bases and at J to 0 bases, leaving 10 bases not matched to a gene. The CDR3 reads CSALDPGGISTDTQYF. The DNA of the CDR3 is TGCAGTGCTTTAGATCCGGGGGGGATCAGCACAGATACGCAGTATTTT.

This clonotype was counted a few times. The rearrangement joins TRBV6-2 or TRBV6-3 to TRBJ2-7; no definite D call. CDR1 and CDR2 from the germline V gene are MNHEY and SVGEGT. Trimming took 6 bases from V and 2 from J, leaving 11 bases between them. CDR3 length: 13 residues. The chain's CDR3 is CASRPPAAYEQYF. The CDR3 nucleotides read TGTGCCAGCAGACCACCCGCGGCCTACGAGCAGTACTTC.

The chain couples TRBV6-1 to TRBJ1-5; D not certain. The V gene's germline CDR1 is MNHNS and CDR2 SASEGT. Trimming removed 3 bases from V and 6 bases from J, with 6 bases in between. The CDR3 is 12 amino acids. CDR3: CASSDSRQPQHF. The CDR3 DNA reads TGTGCCAGCAGTGATTCGCGTCAGCCCCAGCATTTT.

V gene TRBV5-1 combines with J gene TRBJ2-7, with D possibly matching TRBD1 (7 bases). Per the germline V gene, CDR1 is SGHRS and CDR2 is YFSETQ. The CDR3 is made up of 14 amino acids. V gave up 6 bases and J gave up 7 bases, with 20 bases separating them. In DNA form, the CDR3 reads TGCGCCAGCACTATGGCGGGACAGACCGGAGAGCAGTACTTC. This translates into CASTMAGQTGEQYF.

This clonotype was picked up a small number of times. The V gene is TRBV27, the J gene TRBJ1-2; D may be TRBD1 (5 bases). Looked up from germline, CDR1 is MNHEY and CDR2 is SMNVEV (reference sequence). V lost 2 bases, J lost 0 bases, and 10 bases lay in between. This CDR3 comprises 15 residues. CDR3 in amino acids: CASSLLPGTNYGYTF. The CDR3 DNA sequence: TGTGCCAGCAGTTTACTCCCAGGGACTAACTATGGCTACACCTTC.

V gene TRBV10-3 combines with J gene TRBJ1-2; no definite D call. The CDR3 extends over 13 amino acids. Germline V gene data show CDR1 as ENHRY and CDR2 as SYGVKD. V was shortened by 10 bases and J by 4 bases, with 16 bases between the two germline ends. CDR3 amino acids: CASERSIGYGYTF. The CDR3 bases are TGTGCCAGTGAAAGGTCGATCGGCTATGGCTACACCTTC.

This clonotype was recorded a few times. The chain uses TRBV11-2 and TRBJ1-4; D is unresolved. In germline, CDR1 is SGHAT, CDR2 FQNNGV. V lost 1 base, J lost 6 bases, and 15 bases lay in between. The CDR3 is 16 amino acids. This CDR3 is CASSLGTGKEDEKLFF. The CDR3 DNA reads TGTGCCAGCAGCTTAGGTACGGGGAAGGAAGATGAAAAACTGTTTTTT. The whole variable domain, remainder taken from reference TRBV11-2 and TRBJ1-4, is EAGVAQSPRYKIIEKRQSVAFWCNPISGHATLYWYQQILGQGPKLLIQFQNNGVVDDSQLPKDRFSAERLKGVDSTLKIQPAKLEDSAVYLCASSLGTGKEDEKLFFGSGTQLSVL.

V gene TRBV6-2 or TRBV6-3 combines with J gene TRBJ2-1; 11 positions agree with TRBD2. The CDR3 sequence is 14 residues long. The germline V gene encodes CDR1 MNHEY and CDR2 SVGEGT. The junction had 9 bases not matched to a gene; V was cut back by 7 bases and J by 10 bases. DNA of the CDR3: TGTGCCAGCAAGGGACTAGCGGCTCAGCGGGAGCAGTTCTTC. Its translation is CASKGLAAQREQFF.

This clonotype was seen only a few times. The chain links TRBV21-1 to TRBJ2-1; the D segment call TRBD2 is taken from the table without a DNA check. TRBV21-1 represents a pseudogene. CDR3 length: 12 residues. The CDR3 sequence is CASTGTRDEQFF. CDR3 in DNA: TGTGCCAGCACCGGGACTCGAGATGAGCAGTTCTTC.

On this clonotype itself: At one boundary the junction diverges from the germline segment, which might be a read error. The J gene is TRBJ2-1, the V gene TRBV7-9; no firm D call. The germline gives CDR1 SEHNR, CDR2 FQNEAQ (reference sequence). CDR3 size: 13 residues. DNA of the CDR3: TGTGCCAGCAGCGGCCAGAACTACAAAGAGCAGTTCTTC. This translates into CASSGQNYKEQFF.

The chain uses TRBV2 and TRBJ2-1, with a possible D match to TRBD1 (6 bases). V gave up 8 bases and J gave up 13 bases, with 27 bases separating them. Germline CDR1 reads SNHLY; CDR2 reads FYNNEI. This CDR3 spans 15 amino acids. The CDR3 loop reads CASSGSGTTQGTQFF. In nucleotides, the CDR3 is TGTGCCAGCTCAGGATCAGGGACAACTCAAGGGACCCAGTTCTTC.

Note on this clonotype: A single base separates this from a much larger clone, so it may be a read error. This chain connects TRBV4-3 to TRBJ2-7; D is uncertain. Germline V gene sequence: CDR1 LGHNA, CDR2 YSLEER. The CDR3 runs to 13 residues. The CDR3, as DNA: TGCGCCAGCAGCCGGGAAACCCTCTACGAGCGGTACTTC. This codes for CASSRETLYERYF.

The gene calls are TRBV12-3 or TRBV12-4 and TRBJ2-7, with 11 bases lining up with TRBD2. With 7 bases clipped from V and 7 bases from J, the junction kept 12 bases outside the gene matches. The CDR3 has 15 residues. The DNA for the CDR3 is TGTGCCAGCACCCAGACTAGCGGGACGCACAATGAGCAGTACTTC. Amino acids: CASTQTSGTHNEQYF.

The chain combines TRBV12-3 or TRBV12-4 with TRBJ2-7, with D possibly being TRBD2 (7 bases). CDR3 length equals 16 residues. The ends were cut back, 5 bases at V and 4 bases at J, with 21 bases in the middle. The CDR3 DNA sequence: TGTGCCAGCAGTACAGCGGGGACAATCCCCGTTTACGAGCAGTACTTC. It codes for CASSTAGTIPVYEQYF.

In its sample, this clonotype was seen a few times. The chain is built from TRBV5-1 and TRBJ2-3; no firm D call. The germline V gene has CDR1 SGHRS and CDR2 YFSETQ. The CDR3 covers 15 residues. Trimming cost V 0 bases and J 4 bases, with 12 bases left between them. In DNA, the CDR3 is TGCGCCAGCAGCTTGGATGGGGTCCCCCCAGATACGCAGTATTTT. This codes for CASSLDGVPPDTQYF.

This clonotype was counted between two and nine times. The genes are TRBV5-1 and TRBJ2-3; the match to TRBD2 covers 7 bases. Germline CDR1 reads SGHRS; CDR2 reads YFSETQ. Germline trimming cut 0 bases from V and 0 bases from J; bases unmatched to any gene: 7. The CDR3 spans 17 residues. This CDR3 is CASSLVASGASTDTQYF. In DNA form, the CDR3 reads TGCGCCAGCAGCTTGGTGGCTAGCGGCGCTAGCACAGATACGCAGTATTTT.

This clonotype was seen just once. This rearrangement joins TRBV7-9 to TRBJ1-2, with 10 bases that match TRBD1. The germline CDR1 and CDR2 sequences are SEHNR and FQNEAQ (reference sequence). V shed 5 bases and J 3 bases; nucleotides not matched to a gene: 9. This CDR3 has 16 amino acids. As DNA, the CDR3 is TGTGCCAGCAGCCCCACCGGGACAGGGGACGACTATGGCTACACCTTC. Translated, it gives CASSPTGTGDDYGYTF.

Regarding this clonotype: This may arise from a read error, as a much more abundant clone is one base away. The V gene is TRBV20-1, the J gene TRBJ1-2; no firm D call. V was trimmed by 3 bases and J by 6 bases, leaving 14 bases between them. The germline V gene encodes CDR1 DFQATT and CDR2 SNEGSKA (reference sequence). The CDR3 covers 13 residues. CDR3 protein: CSASSGQTHGYTF. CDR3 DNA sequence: TGCAGTGCTAGCAGTGGGCAAACCCATGGCTACACCTTC.

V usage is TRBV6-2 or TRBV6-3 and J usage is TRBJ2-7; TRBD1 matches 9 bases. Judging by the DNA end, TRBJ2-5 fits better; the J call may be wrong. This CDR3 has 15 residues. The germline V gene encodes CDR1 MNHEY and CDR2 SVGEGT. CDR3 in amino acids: CASRRTGASSETQYF. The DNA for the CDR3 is TGTGCCAGCAGGCGGACAGGGGCTTCTTCGGAGACCCAGTACTTC.

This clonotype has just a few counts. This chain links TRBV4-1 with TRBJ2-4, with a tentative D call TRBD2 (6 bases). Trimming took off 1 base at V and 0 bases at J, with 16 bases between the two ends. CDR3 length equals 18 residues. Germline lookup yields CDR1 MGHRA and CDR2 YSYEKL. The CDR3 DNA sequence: TGCGCCAGCAGCCAAGGCGCCTCGCGGGGTCTAGCCAAAAACATTCAGTACTTC. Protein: CASSQGASRGLAKNIQYF.

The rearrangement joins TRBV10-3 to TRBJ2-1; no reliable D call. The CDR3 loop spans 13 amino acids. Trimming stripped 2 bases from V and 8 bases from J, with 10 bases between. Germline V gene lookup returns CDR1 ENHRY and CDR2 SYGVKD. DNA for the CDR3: TGTGCCATCAGTGAGACCGCTAGGTATGAGCAGTTCTTC. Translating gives CAISETARYEQFF.

The DNA for the CDR3 is TGTGCCAGTAGTATAATGCGGGGTCTCGAGACCCAGTACTTC. It yields the protein CASSIMRGLETQYF. The chain recombines TRBV19 with TRBJ2-4, with D possibly TRBD2 on 6 matching bases. The DNA end lines up better with TRBJ2-5; the J call may be wrong. This CDR3 contains 14 residues. Germline V gene sequence: CDR1 LNHDA, CDR2 SQIVND (reference sequence).

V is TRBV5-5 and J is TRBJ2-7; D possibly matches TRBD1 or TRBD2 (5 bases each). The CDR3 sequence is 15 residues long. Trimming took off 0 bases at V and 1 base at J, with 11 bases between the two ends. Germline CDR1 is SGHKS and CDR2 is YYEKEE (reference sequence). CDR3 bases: TGTGCCAGCAGCTTGGGCAGCAGGGAGTCCTACGAGCAGTACTTC. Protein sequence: CASSLGSRESYEQYF.

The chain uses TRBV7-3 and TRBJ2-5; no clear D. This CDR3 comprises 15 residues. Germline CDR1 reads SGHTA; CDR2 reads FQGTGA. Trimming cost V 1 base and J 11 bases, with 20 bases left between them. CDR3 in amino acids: CASSLRKASSTKQYF. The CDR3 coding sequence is TGTGCCAGCAGCTTAAGGAAGGCTTCCTCGACGAAGCAGTACTTC.